Given below is one T cell receptor beta chain in context. The count of this clone is one. What antigen it recognizes has not been identified. Per-nucleotide qualities are absent, and no much larger clonotype sits a single base away. From cysteine to phenylalanine, the CDR3 is 17 amino acids long. Just the 51-base CDR3 DNA is kept, in frame starting at base 1. CDR1 SGHTA and CDR2 FQGTGA are derived from the germline V gene. Germline trimming: 4 bases from V, 1 base from J; junction bases outside gene matches: 5. The sample comes from a study of regulatory and conventional T cells in RAG deficiency (dated by TCRdb to about 2017). At the level of the whole study: High-throughput TCR beta sequencing was used to compare the repertoire diversity and composition of Treg, conventional CD4+ and CD8+ T cells between RAG-deficient patients and healthy controls.

General conclusions and limits of the study: Markedly lower Shannon entropy and higher Simpson indices were observed in RAG-deficient patients than in control T-cell subpopulations. Compared with controls, Omenn syndrome and CID/AS patients had approximately 100-fold fewer unique TCR beta sequences in Treg cells, whereas the reduction in the other subsets was approximately 9.8-fold. Some T-cell subset analyses were not done for some subjects. Shorter CDR3 lengths were found in all patient T-cell subsets, and >75% Treg-Tconv repertoire overlap at nucleotide and amino acid level was observed in Omenn syndrome patients. In Omenn syndrome patients, sorted CD25-high CD127-low cells may represent peripherally activated cells rather than bona fide Treg cells.

The library was produced with the immunoSEQ multiplex PCR assay. Genomic DNA from the sorted T-cell subsets was used to amplify and sequence rearranged TCR beta chain products. In the authors' own workflow: Shannon entropy and Simpson indices were used to measure the diversity of productive TCR beta rearrangements in each repertoire. To assess clonal expansion, the frequencies of the 100 most abundant productive TCR beta clonotypes were added up as a share of total reads. The TRB repertoires were scored with a self-reactivity index that is based on amino acid usage at CDR3beta positions 6 and 7. Two-way ANOVA was used for repertoire analyses, and Student t or Mann-Whitney tests were used for flow cytometric analyses. Here the immuneACCESS table is served through TCRdb, limited to in-frame sequences with V and J called. Missing clones are a known gap in these copies; in checked studies unresolved V genes cover under half, and the rest lacks a known reason. V and J calls plus clone size are reproduced from that table; the DNA served to infer D and trimming. The sample has 30,000 to 35,000 clones on record, about 76% of them singletons. Jointly, the top ten make up about 3.4% of the sample.

Before genomic DNA was extracted, conventional CD4+ T cells were isolated from blood as CD25-low CD127-high cells. Seven to nine healthy control donors served as the comparison group for repertoire analyses. This sample also appeared in a second study, on regulatory T cells. As the second study states: The multiplex PCR relied on 52 forward TRBV primers and 13 reverse TRBJ primers, and amplification bias was corrected through assay-based and computational methods. Patient repertoires showed restricted unique TRB V-J pairs and skewed V and J gene usage, most marked in regulatory T cells. T-cell receptor beta repertoires of sorted regulatory, conventional CD4+ and CD8+ T cells were compared between CD3G-deficient patients and healthy controls. Peripheral blood mononuclear cells were isolated by Ficoll density separation. Rearranged TRB loci were amplified from genomic DNA by multiplex PCR within the immunoSEQ assay. An Illumina HiSeq platform was used to sequence the TRB amplicons. Custom algorithms error-filtered the raw sequences and aligned them to reference gene sequences, after which the immunoSEQ online tools were used for analysis. The frequencies of productive and nonproductive TRB rearrangements were evaluated among unique sequences as well as among total sequences. For group comparisons, t tests, Mann-Whitney tests or two-way ANOVA were performed in Prism software.

The sequenced sample was CD4+ effector T cells sorted from blood. Recombination linked TRBV7-3 to TRBJ2-3; the junction holds 13 bases that match TRBD2. This receptor was obtained from a human donor in good health. For the CDR3, the sequence is CASSSPGTSGGTDTQYF. Here is the DNA: TGTGCCAGCAGCTCCCCCGGGACTAGCGGGGGCACAGATACGCAGTATTTT.